These T cell receptor beta chains were read from a single sample in a study of blood T cell repertoires in COVID-19. The repertoire was sequenced with immunoSEQ multiplex PCR; TCRdb's copy has only in-frame clones and lacks some. The repertoire holds 95,000 to 150,000 clones, about 83% seen once, with approximately 3.6% in the top ten. The specimen was PBMCs or T cells enriched from blood (not recorded which). These receptors came from a woman aged 25 to 39 who had recovered from COVID-19. The CDR3 runs from the conserved cysteine through the conserved F or W. A D gene is named only where the DNA matches it firmly. A clone size is listed for some rows: how often the clone was seen (once, few, many), or a class if it is expanded.

>-|-|TRBJ1-3|TRBV29-1
CSVEDTGSGNTIYF
TGCAGCGTTGAGGACACGGGCTCTGGAAACACCATATATTTT
>once|TRBD1|TRBJ2-2|TRBV6-2/TRBV6-3
CASSLTGGNTGELFF
TGTGCCAGCAGTTTAACAGGGGGCAACACCGGGGAGCTGTTTTTT
>-|-|TRBJ1-3|TRBV19
CASSISFSGNTIYF
TGTGCCAGTAGTATAAGCTTCTCTGGAAACACCATATATTTT
>-|TRBD1|TRBJ2-3|TRBV6-2/TRBV6-3
CASSSLTGGTLNPQYF
TGTGCCAGCAGTTCCCTCACAGGGGGCACCCTCAATCCGCAGTATTTT
>-|TRBD1|TRBJ1-2|TRBV7-3
CASSPDRRSSGYTF
TGTGCCAGCAGCCCGGACAGGAGGAGTTCTGGCTACACCTTC
>-|TRBD2|TRBJ2-2|TRBV7-8
CASSPRGGANTGELFF
TGTGCCAGCAGCCCGCGGGGGGGGGCAAACACCGGGGAGCTGTTTTTT
>-|TRBD1|TRBJ1-4|TRBV19
CASRQGTSGAANEKLFF
TGTGCCAGTAGACAGGGGACATCCGGAGCGGCTAATGAAAAACTGTTTTTT
>-|-|TRBJ2-3|TRBV6-5
CASGRRETITDTQYF
TGTGCCAGCGGCCGGCGGGAAACCATCACAGATACGCAGTATTTT
>-|TRBD1|TRBJ2-7|TRBV6-2/TRBV6-3
CASSPRQGPSEQYF
TGTGCCAGCAGCCCCCGACAGGGGCCGTCCGAGCAGTACTTC
>-|-|TRBJ1-6|TRBV21-1
CASSAKEGSPLHF
TGTGCCAGCAGTGCTAAGGAGGGTTCACCCCTCCACTTT
>-|-|TRBJ2-7|TRBV7-3
CASSAYPSYEQYF
TGTGCCAGCTCAGCGTATCCCTCCTACGAGCAGTACTTC
>-|TRBD2|TRBJ2-5|TRBV11-3
CASSTRSGSGETQYF
TGTGCCAGCAGCACCCGTAGCGGGAGTGGCGAGACCCAGTACTTC
>-|-|TRBJ1-6|TRBV11-2
CASSLRDGSPYSPLHF
TGTGCCAGCAGCTTACGGGACGGGAGTCCCTATTCACCCCTCCACTTT
>-|-|TRBJ1-5|TRBV4-3
CASSQRSGTPYQPQHF
TGCGCCAGCAGCCAGAGGTCCGGGACACCCTATCAGCCCCAGCATTTT
>-|TRBD2|TRBJ2-1|TRBV7-2
CASSLVATSGRNEQFF
TGTGCCAGCAGCTTAGTGGCGACTAGCGGGAGGAATGAGCAGTTCTTC
>-|-|TRBJ1-5|TRBV5-1
CASSLSTGLQPQHF
TGCGCCAGCAGCTTGAGTACTGGGCTTCAGCCCCAGCATTTT
>-|-|TRBJ2-4|TRBV28
CASTEPLGGKNIQYF
TGTGCCAGCACCGAGCCCCTGGGGGGCAAAAACATTCAGTACTTC